This T cell receptor (beta chain) was captured in a study of Ad26.COV2.S vaccination and SARS-CoV-2 variants. Study overall: Donor allocation was to the COV1001 Ad26.COV2.S trial arm.

V dropped 1 base and J dropped 2 bases, with 6 bases sitting between them. This CDR3 contains 13 residues. This sample's treatment: around 19 received Ad26.COV2.S at low or high dose, single or two shots; roughly 5 received placebo; per-sample allocation not given. Specimens were obtained on day 63 following the first vaccine or placebo injection. Sequencing was performed with immunoSEQ multiplex PCR; in TCRdb, only in-frame clones are kept and a portion is missing. The repertoire holds hundreds of thousands of clones, with roughly nine tenths as singletons. In this sample, this clone turned up a few times.

The V and J genes are TRBV12-3 or TRBV12-4 and TRBJ2-7; D ambiguous. This clonotype originated in a person aged 18 to 65 who received the Ad26.COV2.S COVID-19 vaccine or a placebo. The sample in question was peripheral blood, obtained in a trial of Ad26.COV2.S vaccine versus placebo. Here the CDR3 reads CASSLVAPYEQYF. CDR3 coding DNA: TGTGCCAGCAGTTTAGTCGCGCCCTACGAGCAGTACTTC.